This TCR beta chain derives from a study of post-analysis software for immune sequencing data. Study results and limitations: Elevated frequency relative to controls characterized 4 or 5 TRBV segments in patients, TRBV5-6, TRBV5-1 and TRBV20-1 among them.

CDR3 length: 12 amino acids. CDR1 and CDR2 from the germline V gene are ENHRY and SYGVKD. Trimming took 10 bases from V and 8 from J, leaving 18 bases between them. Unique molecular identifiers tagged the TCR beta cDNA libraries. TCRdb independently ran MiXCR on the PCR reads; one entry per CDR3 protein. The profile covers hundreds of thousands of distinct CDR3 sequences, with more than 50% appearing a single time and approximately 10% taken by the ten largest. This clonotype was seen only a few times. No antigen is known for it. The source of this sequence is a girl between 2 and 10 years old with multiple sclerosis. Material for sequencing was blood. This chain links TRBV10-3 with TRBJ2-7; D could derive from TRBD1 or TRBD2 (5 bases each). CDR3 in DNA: TGTGCCAATCCTCTTTCCGGGGCCAAGCAGTACTTC. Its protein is CANPLSGAKQYF.